What follows is one T cell receptor beta chain and its context. Repertoires were generated with immunoSEQ multiplex PCR, while TCRdb's copy carries only in-frame clones and drops some. Here the sample spans 170,000 or so clones, approximately 80% being singletons. These data are taken from a study of blood T cell repertoires in COVID-19. The wider study: Researchers got acute and convalescent COVID-19 samples from the United States, Italy and Spain.

Germline-derived CDR1 and CDR2 are MNHEY and SVGAGI. This CDR3 is built from 14 residues. The V segment lost 6 bases and the J segment 4 bases; nucleotides outside the gene matches: 8. The clonotype was recovered from a woman aged 55 to 70 with acute or convalescent COVID-19. J is TRBJ1-2 and V is TRBV6-5; 7 nucleotides align to TRBD1. Input material: peripheral blood. The CDR3: CASSSPGGTYGYTF. The CDR3 DNA reads as TGTGCCAGCAGCTCCCCAGGGGGAACCTATGGCTACACCTTC.